The 22 T cell receptor beta chains presented below share a single source sample, sequenced in a study of blood T cell repertoires in COVID-19. TCRdb's table, derived via immunoSEQ multiplex PCR, lists solely in-frame clones and lacks some. The sample shows tens of thousands of clones, 88% of them seen only once. What was sequenced was peripheral blood. The receptors were sampled from a woman aged 70-85 years with acute or convalescent COVID-19.

J is TRBJ1-4 and V is TRBV5-6, with D tentatively TRBD1 (6 bases). Germline V gives CDR1 SGHDT, CDR2 YYEEEE. The CDR3 length is 15 residues. Between the trimmed V and J ends, which lost 2 bases and 7 bases, there was a span of 15 bases. In DNA, the CDR3 is TGTGCCAGCAGCTTCTCCGGGGGGCTGGCTGAAAAACTGTTTTTT. Translated: CASSFSGGLAEKLFF.

This clone has a single count. The chain uses TRBV5-4 and TRBJ1-3, with 7 bases fitting TRBD1. Germline CDR1 reads SGHNT; CDR2 reads YYREEE (reference sequence). The CDR3 is 16 residues long. J gave up 4 bases and V 2 bases, and 9 bases lay outside the gene matches. The CDR3, as DNA: TGTGCCAGCAGCTTAAAACAGGGGTTGCTCGGAAACACCATATATTTT. Translated: CASSLKQGLLGNTIYF.

The V gene is TRBV29-1, the J gene TRBJ2-1; D may be TRBD2 (5 bases). The germline V gene has CDR1 SQVTM and CDR2 ANQGSEA. This CDR3 spans 12 amino acids. Trimming removed 7 bases at V and 7 bases at J, with 14 bases between. In DNA form, the CDR3 reads TGCAGCGAGAGCGGTCGAGGTAATGAGCAGTTCTTC. It yields the protein CSESGRGNEQFF.

The rearrangement joins TRBV27 to TRBJ2-5; the D is unclear. V was cut by 6 bases and J by 0 bases, with 11 bases left in between. The CDR3 has 14 residues. The germline gives CDR1 MNHEY, CDR2 SMNVEV (reference sequence). The CDR3, as DNA: TGTGCCAGCAGCCCCGAAGAGTACCAAGAGACCCAGTACTTC. This codes for CASSPEEYQETQYF.

This clone was seen only once. J is TRBJ2-3 and V is TRBV5-6, with TRBD1 matching 9 bases. V shed 0 bases and J 5 bases; nucleotides not matched to a gene: 4. CDR1 SGHDT and CDR2 YYEEEE come from the germline V gene. The CDR3 covers 15 residues. CDR3 bases: TGTGCCAGCAGCTTGGCTGGGACAGGGCAAGATACGCAGTATTTT. Its protein product is CASSLAGTGQDTQYF.

The chain uses TRBV9 and TRBJ1-1; no definite D call. CDR1 and CDR2 from the germline V gene are SGDLS and YYNGEE. Trimming removed 0 bases from V and 7 bases from J, with 13 bases in between. This CDR3 has 14 residues. The CDR3 nucleotides are TGTGCCAGCAGCGTAGGCGGGAATTTTGGTGAAGCTTTCTTT. Translating it yields CASSVGGNFGEAFF. The entire variable domain, with the rest obtained from reference TRBV9 and TRBJ1-1, is as follows: DSGVTQTPKHLITATGQRVTLRCSPRSGDLSVYWYQQSLDQGLQFLIQYYNGEERAKGNILERFSAQQFPDLHSELNLSSLELGDSALYFCASSVGGNFGEAFFGQGTRLTVV.

The chain recombines TRBV12-3 or TRBV12-4 with TRBJ1-2; D unclear. Trimming took off 8 bases at V and 6 bases at J, with 7 bases between the two ends. The CDR3 contains 10 residues. In nucleotides, the CDR3 is TGTGCCAGCGAGGGTAATGGCTACACCTTC. Protein sequence: CASEGNGYTF.

The J gene is TRBJ1-1, the V gene TRBV5-4; a weak D match, TRBD1 (6 bases). The CDR3 length is 12 residues. V was clipped by 4 bases and J by 10 bases, with 14 bases between them. The germline CDR1 and CDR2 sequences are SGHNT and YYREEE (reference sequence). The CDR3: CASSLTGTRAFF. The CDR3 region has the DNA TGTGCCAGCAGCCTAACAGGGACGCGAGCTTTCTTT.

This chain connects TRBV19 to TRBJ2-3; the match to TRBD1 covers 7 bases. The V gene end was trimmed by 1 base and the J gene end by 2 bases; junction bases not matched to a gene: 3. The CDR3 runs to 15 residues. Germline-derived CDR1 and CDR2 are LNHDA and SQIVND (reference sequence). CDR3 sequence reads: CASSIGTGLTDTQYF. CDR3 nucleotides: TGTGCCAGTAGTATAGGGACAGGTCTCACAGATACGCAGTATTTT.

The count of this clone is one. This chain links TRBV15 with TRBJ1-2; D gene uncertain. Germline-derived CDR1 and CDR2 are LNHNV and YYDKDF (reference sequence). The CDR3 covers 13 residues. V was trimmed by 3 bases and J by 2 bases, leaving 7 bases between them. In DNA form, the CDR3 reads TGTGCCACCAGCAGCGACACGAACTATGGCTACACCTTC. Protein sequence: CATSSDTNYGYTF.

This clone was recorded a few times. In DNA, the CDR3 is TGTGCCAGCAGTGACTCAGAAACAAGCTATGGCTACACCTTC. Its protein product is CASSDSETSYGYTF. The chain carries TRBV6-4 and TRBJ1-2; D is ambiguous. The V gene's germline CDR1 is MRHNA and CDR2 SNTAGT. V was trimmed by 0 bases and J by 4 bases, leaving 9 bases between them. This CDR3 region has 14 residues.

The chain employs TRBV10-3 and TRBJ1-1; 7 nucleotides agree with TRBD1. V lost 3 bases to trimming and J lost 1 base; unmatched junction nucleotides: 5. Germline values: CDR1 ENHRY, CDR2 SYGVKD. The CDR3 is made up of 15 amino acids. This CDR3 reads CAISDSDRPNTEAFF. CDR3 bases: TGTGCCATCAGTGACTCGGACAGGCCGAACACTGAAGCTTTCTTT.

The chain recombines TRBV28 with TRBJ2-1, with D perhaps matching TRBD2 (6 bases). This CDR3 spans 13 amino acids. Per germline, CDR1 MDHEN and CDR2 SYDVKM. Trimming removed 8 bases from V and 8 bases from J, with 16 bases in between. The CDR3 region has the DNA TGTGCCAGCCGGCATTTGCGGGACTATGAGCAGTTCTTC. The encoded protein is CASRHLRDYEQFF.

The CDR3 DNA sequence: TGCGCCAGCGGACGGGAGAACACTGAAGCTTTCTTT. Protein: CASGRENTEAFF. This rearrangement joins TRBV5-1 to TRBJ1-1; D gene unclear. The CDR3 has 12 residues. Germline V gene data show CDR1 as SGHRS and CDR2 as YFSETQ. The V and J ends lost 7 bases and 1 base respectively, with 8 bases between them.

This CDR3 is CASSLSHRDRRDSPLHF. Written as DNA, the CDR3 is TGTGCCAGCAGTCTCTCACACCGGGACAGGAGGGATTCACCCCTCCACTTT. The rearrangement joins TRBV27 to TRBJ1-6; 8 positions match TRBD1. Trimming removed 5 bases from V and 8 bases from J; junction bases left unmatched: 14. CDR3 length: 17 residues. Germline V gene lookup returns CDR1 MNHEY and CDR2 SMNVEV (reference sequence).

V gene TRBV10-1 combines with J gene TRBJ2-1, with 8 bases that match TRBD1. The CDR3 is made up of 16 amino acids. The germline CDR1 and CDR2 sequences are WNHNN and SYGVQD (reference sequence). Losses at the gene ends were 0 bases for V and 5 bases for J; bases not matched to a gene: 6. The DNA for the CDR3 is TGCGCCAGCAGTGAGTCGGGGACAGGCCACCACAATGAGCAGTTCTTC. Its protein is CASSESGTGHHNEQFF.

This sequence joins TRBV5-1 and TRBJ2-7, with D maybe TRBD1 (6 bases). V was shortened by 4 bases and J by 3 bases, with 17 bases between the two germline ends. The CDR3 is 15 amino acids. Germline loops: CDR1 SGHRS, CDR2 YFSETQ. This CDR3 reads CASSVTGGFGYEQYF. DNA of the CDR3: TGCGCCAGCAGCGTGACAGGTGGCTTCGGCTACGAGCAGTACTTC.

This chain links TRBV28 with TRBJ1-1; TRBD1 might be the D (5 bases). V lost 3 bases and J lost 5, with 13 bases in between. The CDR3 has 14 amino acids. Germline loops: CDR1 MDHEN, CDR2 SYDVKM. CDR3 in DNA: TGTGCCAGCAGTTTCATTAAGGGGAGGACTGAAGCTTTCTTT. Translation: CASSFIKGRTEAFF.

V is TRBV5-4 and J is TRBJ1-1, with 7 bases identical to TRBD1. This CDR3 is built from 16 residues. Germline trimming cut 0 bases from V and 1 base from J; bases unmatched to any gene: 6. The V gene's germline CDR1 is SGHNT and CDR2 YYREEE (reference sequence). CDR3 bases: TGTGCCAGCAGCTTGGCGCCGGGACAGAAGAACACTGAAGCTTTCTTT. Translation: CASSLAPGQKNTEAFF.

J is TRBJ2-3 and V is TRBV3-1 (or the pseudogene TRBV3-2), with 13 bases identical to TRBD2. V shed 4 bases and J 5 bases; nucleotides not matched to a gene: 9. The CDR3 is made up of 17 amino acids. Per germline, CDR1 LGHDT and CDR2 YNNKEL (reference sequence). The CDR3 nucleotides are TGTGCCAGCAGCCGACTAACTAGCGGGGGGGCGGAAGATACGCAGTATTTT. It encodes CASSRLTSGGAEDTQYF.

The rearrangement uses TRBV19 and TRBJ1-1; D not certain. V dropped 1 base and J dropped 4 bases, with 7 bases sitting between them. This CDR3 is 13 amino acids long. Per germline, CDR1 LNHDA and CDR2 SQIVND (reference sequence). The CDR3 spells CASSIGAVTEAFF. The CDR3 region has the DNA TGTGCCAGTAGTATAGGGGCAGTCACTGAAGCTTTCTTT.

The V and J genes are TRBV2 and TRBJ1-3; perhaps TRBD1 as D (5 bases). Germline values: CDR1 SNHLY, CDR2 FYNNEI. V was trimmed by 1 base and J by 2 bases, leaving 6 bases between them. The CDR3 loop spans 14 amino acids. CDR3 bases: TGTGCCAGCAGTGAAGTAGGGGCTGGAAACACCATATATTTT. It is translated as CASSEVGAGNTIYF.